Following are 16 T cell receptor beta chains from one sample sequenced in a study of control samples from healthy donors and cancer patients. Assay: immunoSEQ multiplex PCR; the TCRdb copy retains only in-frame clones and omits some. The table lists more than 100,000 clones, 80% to 95% of them singletons. Sample: blood. Receptors were obtained from a man between 18 and 35 years old in good health.

The gene calls are TRBV5-1 and TRBJ2-5, with 8 bases aligning to TRBD1. The ends lost 0 bases at V and 5 bases at J; junction bases unmatched: 3. CDR1 and CDR2 (germline): SGHRS, YFSETQ. This CDR3 comprises 14 residues. The CDR3 sequence is CASSLGQGLETQYF. Written as DNA, the CDR3 is TGCGCCAGCAGCTTGGGACAGGGGCTGGAGACCCAGTACTTC.

The chain couples TRBV9 to TRBJ2-2, with 7 bases identical to TRBD2. With V trimmed by 2 bases and J by 5 bases, 0 bases remained unmatched. The germline gives CDR1 SGDLS, CDR2 YYNGEE. The CDR3 length is 13 residues. The CDR3 region is CASSVSGTGELFF. Written as DNA, the CDR3 is TGTGCCAGCAGCGTTAGCGGGACCGGGGAGCTGTTTTTT.

J is TRBJ2-5 and V is TRBV3-1 (or the pseudogene TRBV3-2); 7 bases agree with TRBD1. Trimming cost V 0 bases and J 4 bases; bases outside gene matches: 11. This CDR3 region has 17 residues. The germline CDR1 and CDR2 sequences are LGHDT and YNNKEL (reference sequence). CDR3 nucleotides: TGTGCCAGCAGCCAAGATACCCCGACAGGGTTAAGAGAGACCCAGTACTTC. Encoded protein: CASSQDTPTGLRETQYF.

The V and J genes are TRBV9 and TRBJ2-5; 7 nucleotides line up with TRBD2. Germline V CDR1 and CDR2: SGDLS, YYNGEE. This CDR3 is built from 15 residues. V lost 0 bases and J lost 2; bases outside the gene matches: 4. The CDR3 DNA follows: TGTGCCAGCAGCGTAGGGGCGGGGGATCAAGAGACCCAGTACTTC. Its protein is CASSVGAGDQETQYF. The variable domain in full, with the rest retrieved from reference TRBV9 and TRBJ2-5, is DSGVTQTPKHLITATGQRVTLRCSPRSGDLSVYWYQQSLDQGLQFLIQYYNGEERAKGNILERFSAQQFPDLHSELNLSSLELGDSALYFCASSVGAGDQETQYFGPGTRLLVL.

The chain carries TRBV5-4 and TRBJ2-1; tentative D call: TRBD2 (6 bases). V lost 0 bases and J lost 1, with 8 bases in between. Germline V CDR1 and CDR2: SGHNT, YYREEE (reference sequence). The CDR3 extends over 15 amino acids. The CDR3 region has the DNA TGTGCCAGCAGCTTGGATGGGGGGTCCTACAATGAGCAGTTCTTC. It codes for CASSLDGGSYNEQFF.

This clone appeared a single time. This sequence joins TRBV6-5 and TRBJ2-2; tentative D call: TRBD2 (5 bases). This CDR3 is built from 14 residues. Trimming shortened V by 8 bases and J by 9 bases, and 19 bases separated the two germline ends. Germline assignment: CDR1 MNHEY and CDR2 SVGAGI. CDR3 sequence reads: CASVPAGGHRELFF. The CDR3 DNA is TGTGCCAGCGTCCCCGCGGGTGGGCACCGGGAGCTGTTTTTT.

The rearrangement joins TRBV7-8 to TRBJ1-4, with D maybe TRBD1 (6 bases). The CDR3 contains 15 residues. Per germline, CDR1 SGHVS and CDR2 FQNEAQ. Deletions cut 5 bases from V and 7 bases from J, with 17 bases between. The CDR3 here is CASSPSPGASEKLFF. DNA of the CDR3: TGTGCCAGCAGCCCCTCTCCGGGGGCGAGTGAAAAACTGTTTTTT. The whole variable domain, filled in from reference TRBV7-8 and TRBJ1-4, reads GAGVSQSPRYKVAKRGQDVALRCDPISGHVSLFWYQQALGQGPEFLTYFQNEAQLDKSGLPSDRFFAERPEGSVSTLKIQRTQQEDSAVYLCASSPSPGASEKLFFGSGTQLSVL.

The chain links TRBV28 to TRBJ1-5; 7 bases map to TRBD1. In germline, CDR1 is MDHEN, CDR2 SYDVKM. Trimming at V came to 5 bases and at J to 5 bases, leaving 6 bases not matched to a gene. The CDR3 loop spans 14 amino acids. The CDR3 reads CASSPTGDYQPQHF. The CDR3 bases are TGTGCCAGCAGTCCCACAGGGGACTATCAGCCCCAGCATTTT.

The chain has TRBV7-9 and TRBJ2-5; D is unclear. V shed 2 bases and J shed 3 bases, with 10 bases lying between them. Germline V gives CDR1 SEHNR, CDR2 FQNEAQ (reference sequence). The CDR3 spans 14 residues. The CDR3 DNA sequence: TGTGCCAGCAGCTTAACCCAGGATAAAGAGACCCAGTACTTC. It specifies CASSLTQDKETQYF.

This clone was seen a single time. The chain joins TRBV19 to TRBJ1-4; tentative D call: TRBD1 (5 bases). CDR3 length: 14 residues. Germline CDR1 LNHDA, CDR2 SQIVND (reference sequence). Trimming stripped 1 base from V and 8 bases from J, with 11 bases between. This CDR3 reads CASSIVEGTEKLFF. Written as DNA, the CDR3 is TGTGCCAGTAGTATAGTAGAGGGGACGGAAAAACTGTTTTTT.

The chain joins TRBV19 to TRBJ2-3; the D gene could be TRBD1 or TRBD2 (5 bases each). Per germline, CDR1 LNHDA and CDR2 SQIVND (reference sequence). There are 15 residues in the CDR3. V was trimmed by 11 bases and J by 2 bases, leaving 20 bases between them. CDR3 amino acids: CAVGLGQGFTDTQYF. CDR3 nucleotides: TGTGCCGTTGGACTTGGGCAGGGCTTCACAGATACGCAGTATTTT.

This clone was seen only once. The chain recombines TRBV21-1 with TRBJ1-5. TRBV21-1 constitutes a pseudogene. The CDR3 length is 13 residues. The CDR3 nucleotides read TGTGCCAGCAGAGGGAATAGCAATCAGCCCCAGCATTTT. Its protein product is CASRGNSNQPQHF.

The chain joins TRBV28 to TRBJ1-4; 8 nucleotides match TRBD1. This CDR3 region has 16 residues. Germline trimming cut 6 bases from V and 5 bases from J; bases unmatched to any gene: 11. CDR1 and CDR2 (germline): MDHEN, SYDVKM. The CDR3 spells CASRLSRTGRNEKLFF. In nucleotides, the CDR3 is TGTGCCAGCAGGCTGTCCCGGACAGGGAGAAATGAAAAACTGTTTTTT.

The rearrangement links TRBV3-1 (or the pseudogene TRBV3-2) to TRBJ2-7, with D possibly being TRBD1 (6 bases). Germline V lookup: CDR1 LGHDT, CDR2 YNNKEL (reference sequence). This CDR3 has 15 residues. Trimming shortened V by 1 base and J by 3 bases, and 13 bases separated the two germline ends. The chain's CDR3 is CASSQGWTADYEQYF. The CDR3 DNA reads as TGTGCCAGCAGCCAAGGTTGGACAGCCGACTACGAGCAGTACTTC.

A single count supports this clone. This chain joins TRBV9 and TRBJ1-2; D is undetermined. Germline V lookup: CDR1 SGDLS, CDR2 YYNGEE. This CDR3 is built from 13 residues. Trimming removed 4 bases from V and 4 bases from J, with 11 bases in between. The CDR3 reads CASSLTSGYGYTF. The CDR3 bases are TGTGCCAGCAGCCTTACTTCTGGCTATGGCTACACCTTC.

The rearrangement links TRBV2 to TRBJ2-2; D gene uncertain. This CDR3 contains 13 residues. Trimming removed 6 bases from V and 3 bases from J, with 8 bases in between. The germline V gene has CDR1 SNHLY and CDR2 FYNNEI. The CDR3 DNA reads TGTGCCAGCAGAGTGGGCCACACCGGGGAGCTGTTTTTT. Protein sequence: CASRVGHTGELFF.